This T cell receptor beta chain was identified in a study of T-cell reconstitution after alpha-beta-depleted transplantation in children. Study results and caveats: Several hundred graft clones that had expanded were reportedly the source of alpha-beta T cells about two months after transplant. After one year, T-cell counts and TCRbeta diversity mostly came from new T cells.

The CDR3 has 16 residues. CDR1 and CDR2 from the germline V gene are SEHNR and FQNEAQ (reference sequence). V lost 5 bases and J 0 bases, leaving 15 bases between the germline ends. In its sample, this clonotype was seen a few times. The antigen is undetermined. Unique molecular identifiers were incorporated when the TCRbeta library was constructed. TCRdb passed the PCR reads through MiXCR, listing each CDR3 protein once. This repertoire shows about a million distinct CDR3 sequences, roughly 29% found once; its top ten account for over 25%. This sequence was found in a boy under two years old who had a stem cell transplant for SCID, so the T cells may come from the graft donor. The chain carries TRBV7-9 and TRBJ2-3; the D gene is possibly TRBD1 (5 bases). This material consisted of PBMCs, mostly from graft donor cells, taken 360 days after TCRalphabeta/CD19-depleted stem cell transplant. CDR3 nucleotide sequence: TGTGCCAGCAGCCGCCTTAAGGGGTCTAGCACAGATACGCAGTATTTT. It specifies CASSRLKGSSTDTQYF. Supplemented by reference TRBV7-9 and TRBJ2-3, the full variable domain reads DTGVSQNPRHKITKRGQNVTFRCDPISEHNRLYWYRQTLGQGPEFLTYFQNEAQLEKSRLLSDRFSAERPKGSFSTLEIQRTEQGDSAMYLCASSRLKGSSTDTQYFGPGTRLTVL.